This section outlines one T cell receptor beta chain sequence together with its context. The germline V and J ends were trimmed by 3 bases and 10 bases, with 16 bases remaining between them. CDR1 and CDR2 (germline): ENHRY, SYGVKD. The CDR3 is 14 amino acids. 13 Jbeta primers and 60 Vbeta primers were used for the PCR. The table came from immunoSEQ multiplex PCR; TCRdb's copy has only in-frame clones and leaves some out. The table lists about 100,000 clones, more than 75% of them singletons. This record belongs to a study of cytomegalovirus exposure and HLA in healthy donors. This receptor was identified in a woman aged 40 to 49 in good health and CMV-seronegative. The sequenced material came from PBMCs. The chain combines TRBV10-3 with TRBJ2-1; D possibly corresponds to TRBD2 (6 bases). This CDR3 reads CAISEPVTGGEQFF. The CDR3 DNA reads as TGTGCCATCAGTGAACCCGTGACCGGAGGGGAGCAGTTCTTC.